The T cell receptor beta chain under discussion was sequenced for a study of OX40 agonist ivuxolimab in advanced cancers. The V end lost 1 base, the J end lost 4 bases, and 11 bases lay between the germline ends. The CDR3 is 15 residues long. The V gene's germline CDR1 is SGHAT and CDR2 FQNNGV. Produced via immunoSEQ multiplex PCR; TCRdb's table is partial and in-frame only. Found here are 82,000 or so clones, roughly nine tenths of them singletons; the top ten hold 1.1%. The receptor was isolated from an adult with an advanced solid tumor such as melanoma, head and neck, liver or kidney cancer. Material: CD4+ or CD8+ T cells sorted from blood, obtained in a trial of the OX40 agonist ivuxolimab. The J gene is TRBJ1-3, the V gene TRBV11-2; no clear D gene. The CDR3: CASSLVRAGGNTIYF. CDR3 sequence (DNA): TGTGCCAGCAGCTTAGTGAGGGCTGGAGGAAACACCATATATTTT.